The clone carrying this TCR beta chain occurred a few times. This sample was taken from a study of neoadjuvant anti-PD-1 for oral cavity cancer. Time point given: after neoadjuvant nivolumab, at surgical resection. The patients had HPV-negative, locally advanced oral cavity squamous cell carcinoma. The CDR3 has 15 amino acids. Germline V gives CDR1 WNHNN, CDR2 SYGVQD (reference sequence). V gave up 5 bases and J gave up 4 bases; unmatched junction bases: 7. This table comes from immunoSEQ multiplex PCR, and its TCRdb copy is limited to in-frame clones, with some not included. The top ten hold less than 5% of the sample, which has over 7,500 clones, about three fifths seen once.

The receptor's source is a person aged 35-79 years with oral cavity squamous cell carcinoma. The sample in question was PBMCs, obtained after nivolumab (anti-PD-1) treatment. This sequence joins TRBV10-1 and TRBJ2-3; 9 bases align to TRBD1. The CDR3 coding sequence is TGCGCCAGCAGTATCGGACAGGGGTTCGCAGATACGCAGTATTTT. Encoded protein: CASSIGQGFADTQYF.